The 10 T cell receptor beta chains presented below share a single source sample, sequenced in a study of siplizumab effects on memory and regulatory T cells. Produced via immunoSEQ multiplex PCR; TCRdb's table is partial and in-frame only. The sample has 70,000 or so clones, 91% seen once. Sequencing was done on a sample of CD8+ T cells sorted from blood. All receptors come from a human donor in good health.

The V call is TRBV27, the J call TRBJ2-7; D possibly corresponds to TRBD2 (7 bases). Trimming took 3 bases from V and 1 from J, leaving 13 bases between them. There are 15 residues in the CDR3. Looked up from germline, CDR1 is MNHEY and CDR2 is SMNVEV (reference sequence). CDR3 bases: TGTGCCAGCAGTTTTGTTCGGGGGGCTTCCTACGAGCAGTACTTC. Its translation is CASSFVRGASYEQYF.

The chain couples TRBV18 to TRBJ1-5; 10 nucleotides line up with TRBD1. With V trimmed by 6 bases and J by 5 bases, 7 bases remained unmatched. This CDR3 spans 15 amino acids. Germline lookup yields CDR1 KGHSH and CDR2 LQKENI. The CDR3 DNA is TGTGCCAGCTCTCCGACAGGGGGCCGAGATCAGCCCCAGCATTTT. This gives the protein CASSPTGGRDQPQHF.

On this clone: A read error may account for a junction end that differs from germline. The chain combines TRBV7-7 with TRBJ2-1, with 9 bases fitting TRBD1. CDR1 is SSHAT, CDR2 FNYEAQ, per germline (reference sequence). The CDR3 extends over 15 amino acids. The DNA of the CDR3 is TGTGCTAGCAGCGTCGGGACAGGGATCAACGATGAGCAGTTCTTC. Translation: CASSVGTGINDEQFF.

This chain connects TRBV30 to TRBJ2-1; no clear D gene. CDR1 and CDR2 (germline): GTSNPN, SVGIG (reference sequence). Trimming took 3 bases from V and 4 from J, leaving 13 bases between them. This CDR3 contains 14 residues. CDR3 residues: CAWSPPALYNEQFF. In DNA, the CDR3 is TGTGCCTGGAGCCCCCCTGCGTTGTACAATGAGCAGTTCTTC.

This chain connects TRBV15 to TRBJ2-2, with 9 bases aligning to TRBD1. The V segment lost 4 bases and the J segment 4 bases; nucleotides outside the gene matches: 7. Germline CDR1 LNHNV, CDR2 YYDKDF (reference sequence). This CDR3 is built from 16 residues. The CDR3 bases are TGTGCCACCAGCACCCGGGACAGGGTGCCCACCGGGGAGCTGTTTTTT. Its translation: CATSTRDRVPTGELFF.

The rearrangement links TRBV4-2 to TRBJ2-1; 12 bases are a match to TRBD1. The junction had 9 bases not matched to a gene; V was cut back by 1 base and J by 8 bases. The CDR3 is 17 residues long. Germline V CDR1 and CDR2: LGHNA, YNFKEQ. In DNA form, the CDR3 reads TGTGCCAGCAGCCAAGTCGGACCGGGACAGGGGGCTGATGAGCAGTTCTTC. It yields the protein CASSQVGPGQGADEQFF.

The chain joins TRBV19 to TRBJ1-2, with D maybe TRBD1 (5 bases). Germline V CDR1 and CDR2: LNHDA, SQIVND (reference sequence). The CDR3 is 15 amino acids. The ends were cut back, 7 bases at V and 8 bases at J, with 23 bases in the middle. The CDR3 reads CASTPGLPGNHGYTF. CDR3 sequence (DNA): TGTGCCAGTACCCCGGGTCTCCCAGGGAATCACGGCTACACCTTC. Full variable domain (rest looked up from reference TRBV19 and TRBJ1-2): DGGITQSPKYLFRKEGQNVTLSCEQNLNHDAMYWYRQDPGQGLRLIYYSQIVNDFQKGDIAEGYSVSREKKESFPLTVTSAQKNPTAFYLCASTPGLPGNHGYTFGSGTRLTVV.

Note on this clone: The sample has other DNA sequences that encode this CDR3 too. The V and J genes are TRBV19 and TRBJ1-2; 9 bases line up with TRBD1. The CDR3 sequence is 12 residues long. Losses at the gene ends were 6 bases for V and 5 bases for J; bases not matched to a gene: 1. The germline CDR1 and CDR2 sequences are LNHDA and SQIVND (reference sequence). As DNA, the CDR3 is TGTGCCAGTAGGACAGGGGGATATGGCTACACCTTC. The encoded protein is CASRTGGYGYTF.

This chain links TRBV21-1 with TRBJ2-6; TRBD2, as called in the table, went unchecked against the DNA. TRBV21-1 is recorded as a pseudogene. The CDR3 length is 18 residues. CDR3 protein: CASSKGGRPPSGANVLTF. The CDR3, as DNA: TGTGCCAGCAGCAAAGGCGGGAGACCCCCCTCTGGGGCCAACGTCCTGACTTTC.

The chain carries TRBV5-6 and TRBJ2-7, with D possibly matching TRBD1 (6 bases). The CDR3 is 14 amino acids. V lost 5 bases and J 3 bases, leaving 15 bases between the germline ends. The germline V gene encodes CDR1 SGHDT and CDR2 YYEEEE. This CDR3 reads CASSSAGQFYEQYF. The DNA of the CDR3 is TGTGCCAGCAGTTCCGCCGGACAGTTCTACGAGCAGTACTTC.